This T cell receptor (beta chain) was identified in a study of blood T cell repertoires in COVID-19. Generated by immunoSEQ multiplex PCR, the TCRdb table keeps only in-frame clones and is missing some. The repertoire holds 200,000 to 300,000 clones, around nine tenths seen once, with approximately 7% in the top ten. This CDR3 has 15 residues. The V gene's germline CDR1 is MNHEY and CDR2 SVGAGI. With V trimmed by 2 bases and J by 7 bases, 4 bases remained unmatched. The receptor comes from a woman aged 65 to 85 with active or convalescent COVID-19. Input material: peripheral blood. The J gene is TRBJ2-1, the V gene TRBV6-5; 11 bases match TRBD1. The CDR3 loop reads CASSYGQGAVNEQFF. CDR3 bases: TGTGCCAGCAGTTACGGACAGGGGGCGGTTAATGAGCAGTTCTTC.